This T cell receptor (beta chain) derives from a study of a mutant IDH1 vaccine in newly diagnosed glioma. Study at large: Previous care, which was radiotherapy, temozolomide, or both, most often involved both.

A remark on this clone: The antigen is unknown.

Clones were sequenced by immunoSEQ multiplex PCR, and TCRdb holds only the in-frame ones, with some missing. This sample carries about 42,000 clones, around 83% of them seen once, and the ten largest clones take approximately 4.8%. V was trimmed by 2 bases and J by 10 bases, leaving 19 bases between them. Germline V gene sequence: CDR1 SGDLS, CDR2 YYNGEE. The CDR3 extends over 16 amino acids. Time point in this sample: week 35, safety follow-up. Topical imiquimod was applied with each vaccine dose, which held 300 ug of mutant IDH1 20-mer peptide. Study-level results: Vaccine-induced immune responses occurred in approximately 93% of patients.

The chain employs TRBV9 and TRBJ1-6, with D possibly being TRBD1 (6 bases). Sequenced here: PBMCs, sampled from a glioma patient whose treatment included an IDH1 peptide vaccine. The TCR originated in a woman aged 45-60 years with glioma. The CDR3 DNA is TGTGCCAGCAGCGTCCACCGGGACAAGGTGAACTCACCCCTCCACTTT. This codes for CASSVHRDKVNSPLHF.